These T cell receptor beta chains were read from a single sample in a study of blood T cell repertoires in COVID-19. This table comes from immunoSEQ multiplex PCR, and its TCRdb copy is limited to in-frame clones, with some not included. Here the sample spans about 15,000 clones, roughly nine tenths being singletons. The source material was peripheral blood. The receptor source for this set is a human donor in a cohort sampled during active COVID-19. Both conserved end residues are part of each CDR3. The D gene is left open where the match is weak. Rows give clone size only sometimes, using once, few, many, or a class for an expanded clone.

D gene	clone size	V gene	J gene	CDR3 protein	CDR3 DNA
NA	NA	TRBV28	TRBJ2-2	CASRPRLESAGELFF	TGTGCCAGCAGGCCAAGACTAGAAAGTGCCGGGGAGCTGTTTTTT
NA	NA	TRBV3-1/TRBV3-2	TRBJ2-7	CASSLVGSQYEQYF	TGTGCCAGCAGCCTGGTTGGGAGCCAATACGAGCAGTACTTC
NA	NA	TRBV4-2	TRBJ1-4	CASSPLHLATNEKLFF	TGTGCCAGCAGCCCCTTACACCTTGCAACTAATGAAAAACTGTTTTTT
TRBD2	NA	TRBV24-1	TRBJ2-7	CATPTGGGGTTYEQYF	TGTGCCACCCCGACAGGCGGCGGGGGGACGACCTACGAGCAGTACTTC
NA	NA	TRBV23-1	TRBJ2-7	CARFPNEQYF	TGCGCCAGGTTCCCTAACGAGCAGTACTTC
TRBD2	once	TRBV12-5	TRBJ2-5	CASGPTLGGQETQYF	TGTGCTAGTGGTCCCACCCTGGGGGGGCAAGAGACCCAGTACTTC
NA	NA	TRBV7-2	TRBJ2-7	CASSSMGGGVGEQYF	TGTGCCAGCAGCTCTATGGGAGGGGGAGTTGGAGAGCAGTACTTC
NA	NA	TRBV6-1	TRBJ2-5	CASSDNSETQYF	TGTGCCAGCAGTGATAATAGCGAGACCCAGTACTTC
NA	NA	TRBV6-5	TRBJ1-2	CASSYSRQPYGYTF	TGTGCCAGCAGTTACTCTAGACAGCCCTATGGCTACACCTTC
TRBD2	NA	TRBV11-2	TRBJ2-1	CASSSFSGGSTEQFF	TGTGCCAGCAGCTCGTTTAGCGGGGGGTCAACTGAGCAGTTCTTC
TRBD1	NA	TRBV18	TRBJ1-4	CASSPGQGRNEKLFF	TGTGCCAGCTCACCGGGACAGGGGAGGAATGAAAAACTGTTTTTT
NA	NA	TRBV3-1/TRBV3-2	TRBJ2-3	CASSQEGHIFTDTQYF	TGTGCCAGCAGCCAAGAAGGACACATCTTCACAGATACGCAGTATTTT
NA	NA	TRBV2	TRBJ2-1	CASTTYNEQFF	TGTGCCAGCACCACATACAATGAGCAGTTCTTC
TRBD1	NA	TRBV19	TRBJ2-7	CASSPRQGIYEQYF	TGTGCCAGTAGTCCCCGACAGGGAATCTACGAGCAGTACTTC
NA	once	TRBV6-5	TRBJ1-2	CASSTDSYYGYTF	TGTGCCAGCAGCACCGACAGCTACTATGGCTACACCTTC
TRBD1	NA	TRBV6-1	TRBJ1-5	CASSEGQGASRPQHF	TGTGCCAGCAGTGAGGGACAGGGGGCAAGTCGGCCCCAGCATTTT
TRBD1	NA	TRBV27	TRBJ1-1	CASSAYRGGVTEAFF	TGTGCCAGCAGTGCCTACAGGGGCGGGGTCACTGAAGCTTTCTTT
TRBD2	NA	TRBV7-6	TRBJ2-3	CASSPLGLAGATDTQYF	TGTGCCAGCAGCCCCCTGGGTCTAGCGGGGGCCACAGATACGCAGTATTTT
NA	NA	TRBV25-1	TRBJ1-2	CASSLTGMDYGYTF	TGTGCCAGCAGTCTTACGGGTATGGACTATGGCTACACCTTC
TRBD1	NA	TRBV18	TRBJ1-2	CASSPQGAEGKRKGYGYTF	TGTGCCAGCTCACCTCAGGGGGCTGAAGGAAAACGGAAAGGCTATGGCTACACCTTC
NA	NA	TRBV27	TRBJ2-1	CASSLSRYYNEQFF	TGTGCCAGCAGTTTATCCAGGTACTACAATGAGCAGTTCTTC
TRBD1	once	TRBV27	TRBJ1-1	CASSFRGITEAFF	TGTGCCAGCAGTTTCAGGGGGATCACTGAAGCTTTCTTT
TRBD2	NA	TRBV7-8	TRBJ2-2	CASSPSGSTGELFF	TGTGCCAGCAGCCCTAGCGGGAGCACCGGGGAGCTGTTTTTT
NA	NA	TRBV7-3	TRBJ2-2	CASSQSANTGELFF	TGTGCCAGCAGCCAAAGCGCGAACACCGGGGAGCTGTTTTTT
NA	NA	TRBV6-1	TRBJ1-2	CASSEEAGQQNTYGYTF	TGTGCCAGCAGTGAAGAAGCCGGACAGCAGAATACATATGGCTACACCTTC
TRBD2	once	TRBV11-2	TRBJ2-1	CASSRRTSGNYNEQFF	TGTGCCAGCAGCCGTCGGACTAGCGGGAACTACAATGAGCAGTTCTTC
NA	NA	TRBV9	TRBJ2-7	CASSVGTVSYEQYF	TGTGCCAGCAGCGTAGGGACAGTTTCCTACGAGCAGTACTTC
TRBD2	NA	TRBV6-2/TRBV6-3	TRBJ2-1	CASSPFSSGSSYNEQFF	TGTGCCAGCAGTCCATTCTCTAGCGGGAGCTCCTACAATGAGCAGTTCTTC
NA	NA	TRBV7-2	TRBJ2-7	CASSLLSGQFYEQYF	TGTGCCAGCAGCTTATTATCCGGACAGTTCTACGAGCAGTACTTC
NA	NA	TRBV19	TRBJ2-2	CASSITTGRGLGELFF	TGTGCCAGTAGTATAACGACAGGCAGGGGCCTCGGGGAGCTGTTTTTT
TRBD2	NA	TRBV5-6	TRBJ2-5	CASSALAGSEETQYF	TGTGCCAGCAGCGCACTAGCGGGAAGCGAAGAGACCCAGTACTTC
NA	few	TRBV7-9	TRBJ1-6	CASRVGVGGRSPLHF	TGTGCCAGCAGAGTGGGCGTCGGGGGTAGATCACCCCTCCACTTT
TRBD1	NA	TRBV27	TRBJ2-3	CASSAGDRGRRDTQYF	TGTGCCAGCAGTGCCGGGGACAGGGGGCGCAGAGATACGCAGTATTTT
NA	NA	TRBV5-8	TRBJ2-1	CASSFRGNEQFF	TGTGCCAGCAGCTTTAGGGGCAATGAGCAGTTCTTC